These 9 T cell receptor beta chains came from one sample sequenced in a study of OX40 agonist ivuxolimab in advanced cancers. Sequencing was performed with immunoSEQ multiplex PCR; in TCRdb, only in-frame clones are kept and a portion is missing. The repertoire holds under 60,000 clones, around 94% seen once, with around 12% in the top ten. Sequenced here: CD4+ or CD8+ T cells sorted from blood, sampled in a trial of the OX40 agonist ivuxolimab. These receptors were taken from an adult with an advanced solid tumor such as melanoma, head and neck, liver or kidney cancer.

The chain couples TRBV11-3 to TRBJ2-7; D is undetermined. The germline V and J ends were trimmed by 4 bases and 0 bases, with 7 bases remaining between them. CDR1 is SGHNT and CDR2 is YENEEA in the germline V gene. The CDR3 runs to 13 residues. The CDR3 is CASSYPASYEQYF. CDR3 in DNA: TGTGCCAGCAGCTACCCAGCCTCCTACGAGCAGTACTTC.

This clone was seen just once. This sequence joins TRBV27 and TRBJ2-1; D gene uncertain. Germline lookup yields CDR1 MNHEY and CDR2 SMNVEV (reference sequence). Trimming left V 0 bases short and J 3 bases short, with 3 bases between. This CDR3 has 13 amino acids. The CDR3 region is CASSLSYYNEQFF. The CDR3 DNA follows: TGTGCCAGCAGTTTATCGTACTACAATGAGCAGTTCTTC.

The chain uses TRBV27 and TRBJ2-7; maybe TRBD2 (6 bases). This CDR3 spans 15 amino acids. V gave up 3 bases and J gave up 5 bases, with 17 bases separating them. Germline CDR1 is MNHEY and CDR2 is SMNVEV (reference sequence). CDR3 in DNA: TGTGCCAGCAGTTTGGGTGGAGGACTACCCCACGAGCAGTACTTC. Amino acid sequence: CASSLGGGLPHEQYF.

This chain links TRBV7-6 with TRBJ2-7; D uncertain. This CDR3 contains 14 residues. Per the germline V gene, CDR1 is SGHVS and CDR2 is FNYEAQ. Trimming stripped 3 bases from V and 2 bases from J, with 11 bases between. CDR3 DNA: TGTGCCAGCAGCTTCGGACCTGTAGCCTACGAGCAGTACTTC. Its translation: CASSFGPVAYEQYF.

The chain has TRBV28 and TRBJ2-7; a possible D gene is TRBD1 (6 bases). Germline lookup yields CDR1 MDHEN and CDR2 SYDVKM. Trimming left V 6 bases short and J 2 bases short, with 17 bases between. This CDR3 is built from 15 residues. The CDR3 reads CASSPRGNLPYEQYF. The CDR3 bases are TGTGCCAGCAGCCCGAGGGGGAATCTTCCCTACGAGCAGTACTTC.

The rearrangement joins TRBV27 to TRBJ2-3, with D possibly being TRBD1 or TRBD2 (5 bases each). With 8 bases removed from V and 4 bases from J, the gap between germline ends came to 16 bases. The CDR3 contains 14 residues. The germline gives CDR1 MNHEY, CDR2 SMNVEV (reference sequence). The CDR3 DNA reads as TGTGCCAGCGGGGACGTTAAGTGGGCAGATACGCAGTATTTT. Its protein product is CASGDVKWADTQYF.

The CDR3: CASRPGQGSYEQYF. The CDR3 region has the DNA TGTGCCAGCAGACCGGGACAGGGATCCTACGAGCAGTACTTC. This chain uses TRBV6-6 with TRBJ2-5, with TRBD1 matching 9 bases. The end of the DNA aligns better with TRBJ2-7, so the J call may be wrong. Germline lookup yields CDR1 MNHNY and CDR2 SVGAGI (reference sequence). The CDR3 loop spans 14 amino acids.

J is TRBJ1-2 and V is TRBV28; a possible D gene is TRBD1 (6 bases). CDR1 is MDHEN and CDR2 is SYDVKM in the germline V gene. The CDR3 spans 14 residues. Deletions cut 3 bases from V and 8 bases from J, with 16 bases between. In nucleotides, the CDR3 is TGTGCCAGCAGTTTGATAGGGGGGGCGCGGGGCTACACCTTC. This encodes CASSLIGGARGYTF.

The chain combines TRBV30 with TRBJ2-1; D possibly corresponds to TRBD2 (6 bases). V was clipped by 0 bases and J by 10 bases, with 10 bases between them. Germline V gene sequence: CDR1 GTSNPN, CDR2 SVGIG (reference sequence). CDR3 length: 12 amino acids. The CDR3 protein is CAWSVGGGEQFF. Written as DNA, the CDR3 is TGTGCCTGGAGTGTCGGGGGTGGAGAGCAGTTCTTC.